This T cell receptor (beta chain) was recovered during a study of control samples from healthy donors and cancer patients. Here immunoSEQ multiplex PCR was the method, and the copy in TCRdb shows in-frame clones only, minus some. The sample lists approximately 37,000 clones; 92% were seen once. This clone was detected only a few times. Sequenced material: blood. This sequence originates from a woman aged 45-65 years in good health.

The chain's CDR3 is CASSRWETQYF. For the CDR3, the DNA is TGTGCCAGCAGCCGGTGGGAGACCCAGTACTTC. The V gene is TRBV3-1 (or the pseudogene TRBV3-2), the J gene TRBJ2-5; D gene uncertain. The ends were cut back, 4 bases at V and 5 bases at J, with 5 bases in the middle. Germline CDR1 is LGHDT and CDR2 is YNNKEL (reference sequence). The CDR3 runs 11 residues.